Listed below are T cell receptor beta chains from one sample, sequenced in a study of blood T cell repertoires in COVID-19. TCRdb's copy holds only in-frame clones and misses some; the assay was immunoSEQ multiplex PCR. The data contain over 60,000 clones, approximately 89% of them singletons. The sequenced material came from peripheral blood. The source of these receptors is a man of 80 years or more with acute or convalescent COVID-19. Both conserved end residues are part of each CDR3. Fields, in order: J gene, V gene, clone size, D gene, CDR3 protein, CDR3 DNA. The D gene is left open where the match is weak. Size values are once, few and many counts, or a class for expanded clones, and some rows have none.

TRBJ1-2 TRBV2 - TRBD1 CASSEARQGFGYTF TGTGCCAGCAGTGAAGCTCGACAGGGGTTTGGCTACACCTTC
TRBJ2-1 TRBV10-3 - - CAISGQIGGRNNEQFF TGTGCCATCAGTGGGCAAATAGGAGGGCGGAACAATGAGCAGTTCTTC
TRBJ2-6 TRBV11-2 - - CASSLRGGGANVLTF TGTGCCAGCAGCTTAAGGGGCGGCGGGGCCAACGTCCTGACTTTC
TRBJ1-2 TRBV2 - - CASSEMNSWYGYTF TGTGCCAGCAGTGAGATGAACTCCTGGTATGGCTACACCTTC
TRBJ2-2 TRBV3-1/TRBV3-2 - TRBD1 CASSHNGPGQGEGELFF TGTGCCAGCAGCCATAACGGGCCGGGACAGGGGGAAGGGGAGCTGTTTTTT
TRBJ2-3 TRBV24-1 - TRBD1 CATSDRQGNADTQYF TGTGCCACCAGTGATCGACAGGGGAACGCAGATACGCAGTATTTT
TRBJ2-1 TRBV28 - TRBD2 CASIARGRYNEQFF TGTGCCAGCATAGCGCGGGGGAGATACAATGAGCAGTTCTTC
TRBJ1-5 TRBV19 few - CASSTGTNQPQHF TGTGCCAGTTCGACAGGTACCAATCAGCCCCAGCATTTT
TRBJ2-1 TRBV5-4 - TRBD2 CASSFSGGALNEQFF TGTGCCAGCAGCTTTAGCGGGGGGGCCCTGAATGAGCAGTTCTTC
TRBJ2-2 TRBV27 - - CASTRDTQGVIGELFF TGTGCCAGCACCCGGGACACCCAGGGCGTTATAGGGGAGCTGTTTTTT
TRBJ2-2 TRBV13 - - CASSLLASVAGELFF TGTGCCAGCAGCTTACTGGCTAGCGTCGCCGGGGAGCTGTTTTTT
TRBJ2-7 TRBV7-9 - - CASTESGPYEQYF TGTGCCAGCACCGAATCAGGGCCCTACGAGCAGTACTTC
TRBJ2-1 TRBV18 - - CASSRGVDNEQFF TGTGCCAGCTCACGCGGCGTGGACAATGAGCAGTTCTTC
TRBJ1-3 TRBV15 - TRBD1 CATSRGDTGAGNTIYF TGTGCCACCAGCAGGGGCGATACAGGGGCTGGAAACACCATATATTTT
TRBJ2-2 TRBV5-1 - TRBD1 CASSTGQGNTGELFF TGCGCCAGCAGCACGGGACAGGGGAACACCGGGGAGCTGTTTTTT
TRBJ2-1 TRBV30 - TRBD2 CAWSDTSGRRMNEQFF TGTGCCTGGAGCGATACTAGCGGGAGGCGTATGAATGAGCAGTTCTTC
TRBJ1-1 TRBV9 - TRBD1 CASSVEQGANTEAFF TGTGCCAGCAGCGTAGAACAGGGGGCGAACACTGAAGCTTTCTTT
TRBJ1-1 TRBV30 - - CAWRRPLWRQGTNTEAFF TGTGCCTGGAGACGTCCCTTATGGAGGCAGGGGACGAACACTGAAGCTTTCTTT
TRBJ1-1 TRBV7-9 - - CASSLAGGRIF TGTGCCAGCAGCTTAGCAGGCGGGAGGATCTTT
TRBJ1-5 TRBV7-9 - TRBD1 CAAGGQGDQPQHF TGTGCCGCGGGTGGGCAGGGGGATCAGCCCCAGCATTTT
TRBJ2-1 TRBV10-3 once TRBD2 CAIKLAGEDEQFF TGTGCCATCAAACTAGCGGGAGAGGATGAGCAGTTCTTC
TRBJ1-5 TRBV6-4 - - CASSDSDGEGNQPQHF TGTGCCAGCAGTGACTCGGACGGAGAGGGAAATCAGCCCCAGCATTTT
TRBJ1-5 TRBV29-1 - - CSVEEGRGQPQHF TGCAGCGTTGAAGAGGGCAGGGGACAGCCCCAGCATTTT
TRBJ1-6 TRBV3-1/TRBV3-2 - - CASSRTRDSPLHF TGTGCCAGCAGCCGTACCCGCGATTCACCCCTCCACTTT
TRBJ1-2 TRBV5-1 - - CASSYDTNYGYTF TGCGCCAGCAGCTATGACACTAACTATGGCTACACCTTC
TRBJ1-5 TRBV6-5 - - CASSYGSRGINQPQHF TGTGCCAGCAGTTATGGATCCCGGGGAATCAATCAGCCCCAGCATTTT
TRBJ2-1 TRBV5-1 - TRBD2 CASSVALAGYNEQFF TGCGCCAGCAGCGTGGCACTAGCGGGGTACAATGAGCAGTTCTTC
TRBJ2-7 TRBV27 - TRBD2 CASSLRGLATPYEQYF TGTGCCAGCAGTTTAAGAGGACTAGCGACCCCTTACGAGCAGTACTTC
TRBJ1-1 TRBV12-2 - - CASRSNNRVNTEAFF TGTGCAAGTCGCTCCAATAACAGGGTGAACACTGAAGCTTTCTTT
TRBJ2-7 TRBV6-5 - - CASSPALLVAYEQYF TGTGCCAGCAGCCCCGCCCTACTAGTGGCCTACGAGCAGTACTTC
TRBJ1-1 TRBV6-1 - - CASSDLTSLIAFF TGTGCCAGCAGTGATTTGACAAGTCTTATAGCTTTCTTT
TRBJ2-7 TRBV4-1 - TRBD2 CASSQDSQREASYEQYF TGCGCCAGCAGCCAAGACAGTCAGCGGGAGGCCTCCTACGAGCAGTACTTC
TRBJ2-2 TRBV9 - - CASRTGLTGELFF TGTGCCAGCAGAACAGGGCTCACCGGGGAGCTGTTTTTT
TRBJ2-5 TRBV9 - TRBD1 CASSVGQGQETQYF TGTGCCAGCAGCGTAGGACAGGGACAAGAGACCCAGTACTTC
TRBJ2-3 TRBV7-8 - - CASSPVPGSRDTQYF TGTGCCAGCAGCCCCGTTCCGGGGTCCAGAGATACGCAGTATTTT
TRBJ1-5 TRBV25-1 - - CASSENRQSNQPQHF TGTGCCAGCAGTGAGAACAGACAATCGAATCAGCCCCAGCATTTT
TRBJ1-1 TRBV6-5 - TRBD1 CASSSPTGGAEVAFF TGTGCCAGCAGTTCCCCGACAGGGGGCGCAGAGGTAGCTTTCTTT
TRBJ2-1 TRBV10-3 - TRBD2 CAIRSGTSGDYNEQFF TGTGCCATCAGGTCCGGGACTAGCGGGGACTACAATGAGCAGTTCTTC
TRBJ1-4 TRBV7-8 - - CASSFGRGGEKLFF TGTGCCAGCAGCTTCGGGAGGGGTGGTGAAAAACTGTTTTTT
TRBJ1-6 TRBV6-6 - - CASSPGGSSYNSPLHF TGTGCCAGCAGTCCCGGGGGGAGCTCCTATAATTCACCCCTCCACTTT
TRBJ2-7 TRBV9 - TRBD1 CASSPRTGLYEQYF TGTGCCAGCAGCCCTCGGACAGGGCTCTACGAGCAGTACTTC
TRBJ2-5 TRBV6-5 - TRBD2 CASTQAGGAGETQYF TGTGCCAGCACCCAAGCCGGGGGGGCGGGGGAGACCCAGTACTTC
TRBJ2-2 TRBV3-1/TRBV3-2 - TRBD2 CASSQGLAGTGELFF TGTGCCAGCAGCCAAGGACTAGCGGGCACCGGGGAGCTGTTTTTT
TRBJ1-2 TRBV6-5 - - CASTFDTNSGYTF TGTGCCAGCACCTTTGACACCAACAGTGGCTACACCTTC
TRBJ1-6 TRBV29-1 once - CSVRGGFNSPLHF TGCAGCGTTCGTGGGGGGTTCAATTCACCCCTCCACTTT